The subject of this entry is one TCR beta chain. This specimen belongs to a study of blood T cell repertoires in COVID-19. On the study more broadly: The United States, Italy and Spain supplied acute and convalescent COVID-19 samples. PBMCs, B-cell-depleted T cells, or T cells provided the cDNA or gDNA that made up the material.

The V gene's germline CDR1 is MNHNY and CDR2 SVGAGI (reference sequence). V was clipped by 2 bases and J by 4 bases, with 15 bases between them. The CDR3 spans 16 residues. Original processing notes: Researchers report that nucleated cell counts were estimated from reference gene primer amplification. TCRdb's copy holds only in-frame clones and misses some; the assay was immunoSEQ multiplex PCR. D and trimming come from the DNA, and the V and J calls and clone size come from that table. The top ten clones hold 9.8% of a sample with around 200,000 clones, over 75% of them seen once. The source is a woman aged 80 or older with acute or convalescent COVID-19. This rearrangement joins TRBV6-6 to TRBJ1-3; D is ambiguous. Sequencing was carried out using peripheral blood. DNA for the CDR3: TGTGCCAGCAGTTACGCTGCAGCGGGCCCCGGAAACACCATATATTTT. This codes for CASSYAAAGPGNTIYF.